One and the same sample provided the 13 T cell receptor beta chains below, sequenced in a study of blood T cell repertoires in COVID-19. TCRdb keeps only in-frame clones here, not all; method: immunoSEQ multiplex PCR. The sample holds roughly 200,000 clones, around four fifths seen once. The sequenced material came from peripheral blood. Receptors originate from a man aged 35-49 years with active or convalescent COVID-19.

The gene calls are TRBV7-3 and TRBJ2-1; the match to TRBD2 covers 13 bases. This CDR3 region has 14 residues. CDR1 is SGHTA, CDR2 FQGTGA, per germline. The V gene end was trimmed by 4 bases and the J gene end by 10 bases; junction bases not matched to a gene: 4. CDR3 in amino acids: CASSSLGLAGEQFF. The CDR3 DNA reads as TGTGCCAGCAGCTCCCTGGGACTAGCGGGGGAGCAGTTCTTC.

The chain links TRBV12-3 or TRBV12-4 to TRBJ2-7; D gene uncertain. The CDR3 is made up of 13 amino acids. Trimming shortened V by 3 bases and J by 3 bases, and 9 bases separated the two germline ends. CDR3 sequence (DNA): TGTGCCAGCAGTTTGAAACAGTTCTACGAGCAGTACTTC. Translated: CASSLKQFYEQYF.

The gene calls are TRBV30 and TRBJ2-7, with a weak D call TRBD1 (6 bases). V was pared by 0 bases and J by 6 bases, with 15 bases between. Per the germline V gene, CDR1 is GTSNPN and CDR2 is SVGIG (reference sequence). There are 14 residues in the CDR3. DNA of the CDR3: TGTGCCTGGAGTGTCTCAGGGGTGACAGGCGAGCAGTACTTC. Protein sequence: CAWSVSGVTGEQYF.

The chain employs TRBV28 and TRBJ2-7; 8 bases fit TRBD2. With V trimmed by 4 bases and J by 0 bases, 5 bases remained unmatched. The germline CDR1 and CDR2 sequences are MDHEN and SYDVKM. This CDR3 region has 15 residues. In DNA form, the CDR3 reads TGTGCCAGCAGTTCTCCGGGACTAGACTCCTACGAGCAGTACTTC. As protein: CASSSPGLDSYEQYF. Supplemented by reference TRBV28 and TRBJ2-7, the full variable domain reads DVKVTQSSRYLVKRTGEKVFLECVQDMDHENMFWYRQDPGLGLRLIYFSYDVKMKEKGDIPEGYSVSREKKERFSLILESASTNQTSMYLCASSSPGLDSYEQYFGPGTRLTVT.

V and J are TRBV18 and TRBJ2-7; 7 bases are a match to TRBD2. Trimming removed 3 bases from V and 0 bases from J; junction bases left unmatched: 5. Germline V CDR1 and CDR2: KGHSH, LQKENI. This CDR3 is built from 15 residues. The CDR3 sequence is CASSPGGTSSYEQYF. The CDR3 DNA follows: TGTGCCAGCTCACCGGGGGGGACCTCCTCCTACGAGCAGTACTTC.

The CDR3 nucleotides are TGTGCCAGCAGTTTGGGCGGGAGTAGGAACAATGAGCAGTTCTTC. It encodes CASSLGGSRNNEQFF. V usage is TRBV28 and J usage is TRBJ2-1; 7 bases fit TRBD2. The V gene end was trimmed by 3 bases and the J gene end by 5 bases; junction bases not matched to a gene: 7. The CDR3 runs 15 residues. Germline CDR1 is MDHEN and CDR2 is SYDVKM.

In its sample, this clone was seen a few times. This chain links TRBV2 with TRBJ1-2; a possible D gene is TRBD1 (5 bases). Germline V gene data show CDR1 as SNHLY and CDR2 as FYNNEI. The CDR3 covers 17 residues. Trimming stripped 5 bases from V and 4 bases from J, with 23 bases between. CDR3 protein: CASSRLGLETGIYGYTF. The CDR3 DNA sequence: TGTGCCAGCAGTCGCTTGGGACTCGAAACCGGCATCTATGGCTACACCTTC.

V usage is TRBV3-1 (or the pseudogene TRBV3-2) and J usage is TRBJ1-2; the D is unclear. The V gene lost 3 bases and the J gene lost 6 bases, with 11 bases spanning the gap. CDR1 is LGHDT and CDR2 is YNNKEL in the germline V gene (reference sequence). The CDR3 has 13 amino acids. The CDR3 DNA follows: TGTGCCAGCAGCCAGGGTGGCGGTGATGGCTACACCTTC. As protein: CASSQGGGDGYTF.

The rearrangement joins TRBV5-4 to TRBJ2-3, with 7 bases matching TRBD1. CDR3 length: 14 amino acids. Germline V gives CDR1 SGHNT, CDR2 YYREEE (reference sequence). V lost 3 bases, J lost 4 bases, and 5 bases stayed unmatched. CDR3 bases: TGTGCCAGCAGCTCACAGGGGTTGGCAGATACGCAGTATTTT. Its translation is CASSSQGLADTQYF.

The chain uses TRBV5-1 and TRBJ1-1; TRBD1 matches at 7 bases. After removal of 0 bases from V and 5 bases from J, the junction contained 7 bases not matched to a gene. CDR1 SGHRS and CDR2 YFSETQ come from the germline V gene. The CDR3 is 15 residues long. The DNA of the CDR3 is TGCGCCAGCAGCTTGGGACAGGGTCGGGTGACTGAAGCTTTCTTT. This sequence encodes CASSLGQGRVTEAFF.

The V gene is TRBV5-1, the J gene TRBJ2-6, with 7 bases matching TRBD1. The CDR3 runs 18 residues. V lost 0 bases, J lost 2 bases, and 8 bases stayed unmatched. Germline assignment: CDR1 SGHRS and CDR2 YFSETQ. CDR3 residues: CASSLGGQLLTGANVLTF. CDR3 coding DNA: TGCGCCAGCAGCTTGGGGGGACAGCTTCTGACTGGGGCCAACGTCCTGACTTTC.

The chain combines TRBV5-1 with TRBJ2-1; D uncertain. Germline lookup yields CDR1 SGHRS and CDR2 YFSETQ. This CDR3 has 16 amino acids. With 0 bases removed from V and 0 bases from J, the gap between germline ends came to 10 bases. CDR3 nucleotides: TGCGCCAGCAGCTTGGGTACTATGAGCTCCTACAATGAGCAGTTCTTC. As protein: CASSLGTMSSYNEQFF.

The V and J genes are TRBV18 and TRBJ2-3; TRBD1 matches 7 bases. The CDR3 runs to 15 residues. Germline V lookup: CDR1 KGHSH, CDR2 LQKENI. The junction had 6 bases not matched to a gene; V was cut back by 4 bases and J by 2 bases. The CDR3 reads CASSLDRDVTDTQYF. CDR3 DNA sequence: TGTGCCAGCTCACTCGACAGGGATGTCACAGATACGCAGTATTTT.